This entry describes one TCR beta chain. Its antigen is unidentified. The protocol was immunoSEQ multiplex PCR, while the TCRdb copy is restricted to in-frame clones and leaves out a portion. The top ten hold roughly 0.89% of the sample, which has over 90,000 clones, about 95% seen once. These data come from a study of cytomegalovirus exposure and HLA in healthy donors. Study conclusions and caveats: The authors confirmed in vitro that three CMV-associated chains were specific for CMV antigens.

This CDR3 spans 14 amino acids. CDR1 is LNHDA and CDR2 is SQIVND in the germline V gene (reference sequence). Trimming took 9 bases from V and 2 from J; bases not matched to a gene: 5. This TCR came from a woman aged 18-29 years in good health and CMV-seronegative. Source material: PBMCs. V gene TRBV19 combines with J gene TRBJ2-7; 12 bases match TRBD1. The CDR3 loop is CASARDRGPYEQYF. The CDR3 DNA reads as TGTGCCAGCGCACGGGACAGGGGGCCCTACGAGCAGTACTTC.